The 27 T cell receptor beta chains below all came from one sample that was sequenced in a study of CD8+CD57+ T cells in acquired aplastic anemia. Profiles of TCR beta VDJ and CDR3 were generated from a genomic DNA template. TCRdb reanalysed the reads using MiXCR and keeps one entry per CDR3 protein. The data show approximately 170,000 distinct CDR3 sequences, around 60% seen once. What was sequenced was sorted CD4+, CD8+, or CD8+CD57+ T cells (not recorded which) from PBMCs. The receptors derive from a human donor in good health.

In this sample, this clonotype turned up once. The chain is built from TRBV6-1 and TRBJ2-5, with 12 bases lining up with TRBD1. CDR3 size: 13 residues. Germline assignment: CDR1 MNHNS and CDR2 SASEGT. V dropped 11 bases and J dropped 4; count of bases not matched to a gene: 5. This CDR3 reads CAGRDRGRETQYF. CDR3 coding DNA: TGTGCCGGGAGGGACAGGGGGCGAGAGACCCAGTACTTC.

This chain joins TRBV7-8 and TRBJ2-7, with 10 positions matching TRBD2. V trimming: 4 bases; J trimming: 2 bases; junction bases outside the gene matches: 11. Looked up from germline, CDR1 is SGHVS and CDR2 is FQNEAQ. This CDR3 comprises 17 residues. The CDR3 DNA reads TGTGCCAGCAGCTCTCCTTCGACTAGCGGGCGCCCCTACGAGCAGTACTTC. It translates to CASSSPSTSGRPYEQYF.

The CDR3 DNA reads TGTGCCAGCAGCGTAGGAGGGGGTACGGCGAACACTGAAGCTTTCTTT. Protein sequence: CASSVGGGTANTEAFF. This chain connects TRBV9 to TRBJ1-1, with a tentative D call TRBD1 (6 bases). V shed 0 bases and J shed 1 base, with 13 bases lying between them. The CDR3 spans 16 residues. CDR1 is SGDLS, CDR2 YYNGEE, per germline.

In this sample, this clonotype turned up a few times. The chain is built from TRBV12-3 or TRBV12-4 and TRBJ2-7; the match to TRBD2 covers 9 bases. V trimming: 7 bases; J trimming: 2 bases; junction bases outside the gene matches: 3. The CDR3 has 13 amino acids. This chain's CDR3 is CASKAGGPYEQYF. The CDR3 DNA sequence: TGTGCCAGCAAGGCGGGGGGGCCCTACGAGCAGTACTTC.

The table lists this clonotype with a few counts. This chain connects TRBV20-1 to TRBJ2-3, with 12 bases lining up with TRBD2. The CDR3 has 15 residues. V lost 3 bases and J lost 3; bases outside the gene matches: 4. CDR1 is DFQATT, CDR2 SNEGSKA, per germline (reference sequence). The DNA for the CDR3 is TGCAGTGCTAGGACTAGCGGGAGTAGGACAGATACGCAGTATTTT. Its translation is CSARTSGSRTDTQYF.

CDR3 sequence: CASSLEGGGVTEAFF. The CDR3 region has the DNA TGCGCCAGCAGCTTGGAGGGAGGGGGTGTCACTGAAGCTTTCTTT. The gene calls are TRBV5-1 and TRBJ1-1; D possibly corresponds to TRBD1 (6 bases). The CDR3 sequence is 15 residues long. CDR1 is SGHRS and CDR2 is YFSETQ in the germline V gene. The V gene lost 0 bases and the J gene lost 4 bases, with 13 bases spanning the gap.

The DNA of the CDR3 is TGTGCCAGCAGCCAACCTCGCTTGGGACAGTTTCAGCCCCAGCATTTT. This sequence encodes CASSQPRLGQFQPQHF. The J gene is TRBJ1-5, the V gene TRBV7-2; 7 bases agree with TRBD1. Looked up from germline, CDR1 is SGHTA and CDR2 is FQGNSA. The CDR3 covers 16 residues. Unmatched junction bases numbered 13, after V lost 5 bases and J lost 6 bases.

The chain employs TRBV2 and TRBJ2-2; TRBD2 is a possible D gene (6 bases). The CDR3 contains 14 residues. Germline loops: CDR1 SNHLY, CDR2 FYNNEI. V shed 8 bases and J shed 7 bases, with 17 bases lying between them. CDR3 region: CASGLRRLDGELFF. In DNA, the CDR3 is TGTGCCAGCGGACTACGACGGTTGGACGGGGAGCTGTTTTTT.

This clonotype was detected ten times or more. This rearrangement joins TRBV2 to TRBJ2-1; TRBD1 or TRBD2 may be the D gene (5 bases each). Trimming left V 0 bases short and J 3 bases short, with 9 bases between. The CDR3 spans 15 residues. From germline, CDR1 is SNHLY and CDR2 FYNNEI. CDR3 region: CASSEAPGLYNEQFF. In DNA form, the CDR3 reads TGTGCCAGCAGTGAAGCTCCGGGGCTCTACAATGAGCAGTTCTTC.

The V call is TRBV25-1, the J call TRBJ1-6; D is unclear. The CDR3 runs to 14 residues. Trimming pared 2 bases from V and 6 bases from J, leaving 8 bases between. The germline CDR1 and CDR2 sequences are MGHDK and SYGVNS. The CDR3 sequence: CASSEGRSNSPLHF. The CDR3, as DNA: TGTGCCAGCAGTGAAGGACGGTCTAATTCACCCCTCCACTTT. The full variable domain, its missing parts supplied by reference TRBV25-1 and TRBJ1-6, is EADIYQTPRYLVIGTGKKITLECSQTMGHDKMYWYQQDPGMELHLIHYSYGVNSTEKGDLSSESTVSRIRTEHFPLTLESARPSHTSQYLCASSEGRSNSPLHFGNGTRLTVT.

The chain is built from TRBV7-8 and TRBJ1-2, with D perhaps TRBD1 (5 bases). The length of the CDR3 is 15 residues. The V end was cut by 1 base, the J end by 4 bases, with 13 bases between. Germline V gene sequence: CDR1 SGHVS, CDR2 FQNEAQ. The CDR3 nucleotides are TGTGCCAGCAGCTTAGATACGGGGACTCGCTATGGCTACACCTTC. Its protein product is CASSLDTGTRYGYTF.

The chain is built from TRBV20-1 and TRBJ1-1; tentatively, D is TRBD1 (5 bases). Germline CDR1 and CDR2: DFQATT and SNEGSKA (reference sequence). The CDR3 consists of 14 residues. Trimming removed 2 bases from V and 2 bases from J, with 12 bases in between. CDR3 nucleotides: TGCAGTGCTAGACAGACAGCTTCTAACACTGAAGCTTTCTTT. Translation: CSARQTASNTEAFF.

This clonotype has a count of ten or more. V usage is TRBV7-2 and J usage is TRBJ2-7, with D unclear. The CDR3 is made up of 13 amino acids. Germline CDR1 is SGHTA and CDR2 is FQGNSA. The V gene lost 2 bases and the J gene lost 3 bases, with 8 bases spanning the gap. CDR3 residues: CASSLWSNYEQYF. The DNA of the CDR3 is TGTGCCAGCAGCTTATGGTCAAACTACGAGCAGTACTTC.

This clonotype was seen many times. This chain links TRBV20-1 with TRBJ1-6; 9 bases are shared with TRBD1. V dropped 3 bases and J dropped 1; count of bases not matched to a gene: 4. Germline lookup yields CDR1 DFQATT and CDR2 SNEGSKA (reference sequence). The CDR3 has 16 residues. CDR3 DNA sequence: TGCAGTGCTAGGGTACAGGGGGCGTCCTATAATTCACCCCTCCACTTT. This translates into CSARVQGASYNSPLHF.

The genes are TRBV19 and TRBJ1-5; D gene unclear. Germline CDR1 is LNHDA and CDR2 is SQIVND (reference sequence). V lost 1 base, J lost 4 bases, and 8 bases lay in between. The CDR3 covers 14 residues. This chain's CDR3 is CASSIAERNQPQHF. In DNA, the CDR3 is TGTGCCAGTAGTATAGCAGAGAGAAATCAGCCCCAGCATTTT.

In this sample, this clonotype turned up many times. This sequence joins TRBV20-1 and TRBJ2-1, with 8 bases that match TRBD1. CDR3 length: 15 amino acids. V was pared by 4 bases and J by 5 bases, with 10 bases of the junction left unmatched. From germline, CDR1 is DFQATT and CDR2 SNEGSKA (reference sequence). The CDR3 bases are TGCAGTGCTACGGTGAATGACAGGGGTCACAATGAGCAGTTCTTC. Protein: CSATVNDRGHNEQFF.

This clonotype was detected a few times. V gene TRBV29-1 combines with J gene TRBJ2-7; D is uncertain. The V gene's germline CDR1 is SQVTM and CDR2 ANQGSEA. CDR3 size: 14 residues. V gave up 0 bases and J gave up 2 bases, with 11 bases separating them. CDR3 DNA sequence: TGCAGCGTTGAAGACTGGCGGCAGCCCTACGAGCAGTACTTC. Amino acid sequence: CSVEDWRQPYEQYF.

The CDR3 is CASSPWQDNYGYTF. The CDR3 region has the DNA TGTGCCAGCAGTCCCTGGCAGGATAACTATGGCTACACCTTC. This sequence joins TRBV28 and TRBJ1-2; D remains unclear. The V end was cut by 5 bases, the J end by 1 base, with 11 bases between. This CDR3 region has 14 residues. The V gene's germline CDR1 is MDHEN and CDR2 SYDVKM.

The V call is TRBV6-1, the J call TRBJ2-2; 7 positions match TRBD1. The CDR3 is 14 amino acids. CDR1 is MNHNS, CDR2 SASEGT, per germline. The V and J ends lost 3 bases and 5 bases, in that order; junction bases with no gene match: 3. CDR3 region: CASSEGQQTGELFF. The CDR3 region has the DNA TGTGCCAGCAGTGAGGGACAGCAAACCGGGGAGCTGTTTTTT.

The rearrangement links TRBV4-1 to TRBJ2-5; 7 nucleotides match TRBD2. The V gene end was trimmed by 0 bases and the J gene end by 7 bases; junction bases not matched to a gene: 11. In germline, CDR1 is MGHRA, CDR2 YSYEKL. This CDR3 has 16 amino acids. In nucleotides, the CDR3 is TGCGCCAGCAGCCAAGATCCCGGGAGGAGTGTGGTGACCCAGTACTTC. Translated: CASSQDPGRSVVTQYF.

As concerns this clonotype: This may stem from a read error, because a much larger clone lies one nucleotide away. This chain uses TRBV7-3 with TRBJ2-5; 8 positions match TRBD2. The CDR3 totals 16 residues. From germline, CDR1 is SGHTA and CDR2 FQGTGA. CDR3 region: CASSPEGGRRGGTQYF. The DNA of the CDR3 is TGCGCCAGCAGCCCAGAAGGCGGGAGGCGGGGAGGGACCCAGTACTTC.

The rearrangement joins TRBV10-3 to TRBJ1-1; 7 nucleotides match TRBD1. The junction had 5 bases not matched to a gene; V was cut back by 6 bases and J by 1 base. The length of the CDR3 is 14 residues. In germline, CDR1 is ENHRY, CDR2 SYGVKD. The CDR3 is CAIRGTVANTEAFF. CDR3 in DNA: TGTGCCATCAGGGGGACAGTGGCGAACACTGAAGCTTTCTTT.

The rearrangement links TRBV19 to TRBJ1-5; no firm D call. The CDR3 is 14 residues long. CDR1 and CDR2 from the germline V gene are LNHDA and SQIVND (reference sequence). V lost 1 base to trimming and J lost 4 bases, with 8 bases between them. The CDR3 DNA follows: TGTGCCAGTAGTATAGTTTTCGGGAATCAGCCCCAGCATTTT. This translates into CASSIVFGNQPQHF.

The chain uses TRBV7-2 and TRBJ1-2; 7 nucleotides match TRBD1. This CDR3 is 13 amino acids long. Looked up from germline, CDR1 is SGHTA and CDR2 is FQGNSA. V shed 3 bases, J shed 4 bases, and the junction held 2 bases outside the gene matches. The CDR3 spells CASSFRQGYGYTF. The DNA of the CDR3 is TGTGCCAGCAGCTTTCGACAGGGCTATGGCTACACCTTC. Full variable domain (missing parts from reference TRBV7-2 and TRBJ1-2): GAGVSQSPSNKVTEKGKDVELRCDPISGHTALYWYRQSLGQGLEFLIYFQGNSAPDKSGLPSDRFSAERTGGSVSTLTIQRTQQEDSAVYLCASSFRQGYGYTFGSGTRLTVV.

The CDR3 bases are TGCAGCGGACGAAGGGGGTCCACAGATACGCAGTATTTT. As protein: CSGRRGSTDTQYF. The chain joins TRBV29-1 to TRBJ2-3, with D possibly being TRBD1 (6 bases). This CDR3 has 13 residues. The V and J ends lost 7 bases and 2 bases respectively, with 13 bases between them. Germline CDR1 SQVTM, CDR2 ANQGSEA.

Only one count was recorded for this clonotype. The chain is built from TRBV25-1 and TRBJ1-2, with D perhaps TRBD1 (5 bases). This CDR3 is 13 amino acids long. Germline V gene lookup returns CDR1 MGHDK and CDR2 SYGVNS. V lost 4 bases to trimming and J lost 4 bases, with 10 bases between them. The CDR3: CASSGTGAYGYTF. The CDR3 region has the DNA TGTGCCAGCAGTGGCACAGGAGCCTATGGCTACACCTTC.

The chain is built from TRBV20-1 and TRBJ2-7, with 9 bases matching TRBD1. The CDR3 spans 14 residues. The V gene end was trimmed by 1 base and the J gene end by 2 bases; junction bases not matched to a gene: 3. CDR1 is DFQATT, CDR2 SNEGSKA, per germline (reference sequence). The CDR3 sequence is CSARAGTGTYEQYF. In DNA, the CDR3 is TGCAGTGCTAGAGCCGGGACAGGGACCTACGAGCAGTACTTC.